These 18 T cell receptor beta chains were sequenced from one sample in a study of regulatory T cells in long-lasting Graves disease. To make TCR beta libraries, researchers used iRepertoire HTBI primers and Arm-PCR of CDR3 regions. Each CDR3 protein gets one entry after TCRdb re-called the multiplex PCR reads with MiXCR. The data contain some 560,000 distinct CDR3 sequences, roughly 15% of them singletons. Regarding time point: newly diagnosed GD, antithyroid drugs for less than 3 months. RNA extracted from PBMCs served as the sequencing template. This sample also appeared in a second study, on T cells in Graves' hyperthyroidism and ophthalmopathy.

The input for sequencing was peripheral blood mononuclear cells (PBMCs), taken at new diagnosis, from a patient treated with antithyroid drugs. All receptors come from a woman aged 35-65 years with Graves disease.

This clonotype showed up just a few times. The chain is built from TRBV20-1 and TRBJ1-5; tentatively, D is TRBD1 (6 bases). The V end lost 3 bases, the J end lost 7 bases, and 10 bases lay between the germline ends. Germline loops: CDR1 DFQATT, CDR2 SNEGSKA (reference sequence). CDR3 length: 12 amino acids. The CDR3 DNA sequence: TGCAGTGCTAGGGAGGGGGACCAGCCCCAGCATTTT. This translates into CSAREGDQPQHF.

Worth noting for this clonotype: This likely came from a read error, as a far larger clone is one base away. This chain joins TRBV20-1 and TRBJ2-1, with D uncertain. The CDR3 spans 13 residues. The V end lost 6 bases, the J end lost 10 bases, and 19 bases lay between the germline ends. Germline V gene sequence: CDR1 DFQATT, CDR2 SNEGSKA (reference sequence). The CDR3 coding sequence is TGCAGTGCCCTTGGGTCATCCACCTACGAGCAGTTCTTC. Translated: CSALGSSTYEQFF.

This clonotype was counted only a few times. The rearrangement links TRBV6-1 to TRBJ2-1, with 16 positions matching TRBD2. V trimming: 3 bases; J trimming: 2 bases; junction bases outside the gene matches: 7. The CDR3 sequence is 19 residues long. Germline CDR1 MNHNS, CDR2 SASEGT. The CDR3, as DNA: TGTGCCAGCAGTGAGCCGGGACTAGCGGGGGGGCCCCCCTACAATGAGCAGTTCTTC. This translates into CASSEPGLAGGPPYNEQFF.

In DNA, the CDR3 is TGTGCCAGCAGAGCAGCCCATTCAGCGGGCCCAGGAGAGACCCAGTACTTC. This encodes CASRAAHSAGPGETQYF. The genes are TRBV6-1 and TRBJ2-5; D perhaps matches TRBD2 (6 bases). Germline assignment: CDR1 MNHNS and CDR2 SASEGT. Between the trimmed V and J ends, which lost 6 bases and 4 bases, there was a span of 24 bases. The CDR3 has 17 amino acids.

The V call is TRBV4-1, the J call TRBJ1-5; 7 bases map to TRBD1. The germline V gene encodes CDR1 MGHRA and CDR2 YSYEKL. The CDR3 totals 17 residues. With 1 base clipped from V and 2 bases from J, the junction kept 8 bases outside the gene matches. The CDR3 spells CASSQVAGGRGNQPQHF. In DNA form, the CDR3 reads TGCGCCAGCAGCCAAGTCGCAGGGGGAAGGGGCAATCAGCCCCAGCATTTT.

This clonotype occurred many times. The chain links TRBV20-1 to TRBJ1-1; D is uncertain. Germline V gene lookup returns CDR1 DFQATT and CDR2 SNEGSKA (reference sequence). The V end lost 3 bases, the J end lost 4 bases, and 15 bases lay between the germline ends. The CDR3 covers 14 residues. CDR3 nucleotides: TGCAGTGCTAGCGCCGACCTGCTCGGCACTGAAGCTTTCTTT. It encodes CSASADLLGTEAFF.

This clonotype was seen ten or more times. This chain connects TRBV19 to TRBJ1-2, with D possibly being TRBD1 (6 bases). Trimming took 3 bases from V and 2 from J, leaving 7 bases between them. Per germline, CDR1 LNHDA and CDR2 SQIVND (reference sequence). The CDR3 sequence is 13 residues long. The CDR3 DNA reads TGTGCCAGTAGTATTGACAGGAACTATGGCTACACCTTC. Translated: CASSIDRNYGYTF.

V is TRBV18 and J is TRBJ1-5, with a weak D call TRBD1 (6 bases). The germline V gene encodes CDR1 KGHSH and CDR2 LQKENI. The CDR3 is 16 amino acids. V was pared by 1 base and J by 5 bases, with 15 bases between. The CDR3 DNA sequence: TGTGCCAGCTCACCACGCTTATCCTCAGGGGATCAGCCCCAGCATTTT. Translated: CASSPRLSSGDQPQHF.

The V gene is TRBV29-1, the J gene TRBJ1-2, with 10 bases identical to TRBD1. The germline V gene encodes CDR1 SQVTM and CDR2 ANQGSEA. The CDR3 loop spans 13 amino acids. Germline trimming cut 1 base from V and 4 bases from J; bases unmatched to any gene: 0. In DNA form, the CDR3 reads TGCAGCGTTGAAGGGACAGGGGGCTATGGCTACACCTTC. Translating gives CSVEGTGGYGYTF.

Concerning this clonotype itself: Relative to the germline gene, one junction end is altered; a read error may explain this. The gene calls are TRBV4-1 and TRBJ2-1; TRBD1 agrees at 7 bases. From germline, CDR1 is MGHRA and CDR2 YSYEKL. This CDR3 contains 15 residues. Here the CDR3 reads CASSQPATGSNGQFF. The DNA of the CDR3 is TGCGCCAGCAGCCAACCGGCGACAGGGTCCAATGGGCAGTTCTTC.

The chain couples TRBV18 to TRBJ2-1, with 8 bases aligning to TRBD2. Germline V lookup: CDR1 KGHSH, CDR2 LQKENI. With 5 bases clipped from V and 5 bases from J, the junction kept 8 bases outside the gene matches. The CDR3 runs 15 residues. The CDR3 reads CASSSGGVANNEQFF. The CDR3 DNA sequence: TGTGCCAGCTCATCGGGAGGGGTGGCTAACAATGAGCAGTTCTTC.

This clonotype was observed a few times. The chain joins TRBV27 to TRBJ1-4, with 8 bases lining up with TRBD1. CDR1 and CDR2 from the germline V gene are MNHEY and SMNVEV (reference sequence). This CDR3 has 15 residues. V lost 5 bases and J lost 7; bases outside the gene matches: 9. CDR3 sequence: CASSQWGTGAEKLFF. Written as DNA, the CDR3 is TGTGCCAGCAGTCAGTGGGGGACAGGAGCTGAAAAACTGTTTTTT.

In its sample, this clonotype was seen a few times. This chain joins TRBV3-1 and TRBJ2-1; D remains ambiguous. CDR1 LGHDT and CDR2 YNNKEL come from the germline V gene (reference sequence). The CDR3 consists of 15 residues. V was pared by 0 bases and J by 2 bases, with 8 bases between. Written as DNA, the CDR3 is TGTGCCAGCAGCCAAGAGGCTTCCACCTACAATGAGCAGTTCTTC. This sequence encodes CASSQEASTYNEQFF.

This clonotype was seen repeatedly, ten times or more. J is TRBJ2-1 and V is TRBV7-9; D not resolved. Trimming pared 1 base from V and 5 bases from J, leaving 9 bases between. This CDR3 is built from 14 residues. CDR1 SEHNR and CDR2 FQNEAQ come from the germline V gene (reference sequence). The CDR3 is CASSLVGDDNEQFF. In DNA form, the CDR3 reads TGTGCCAGCAGCTTAGTTGGGGATGACAATGAGCAGTTCTTC.

This clonotype was observed many times. The chain joins TRBV5-6 to TRBJ2-2; TRBD2 matches 7 bases. Trimming took 5 bases from V and 3 from J; bases not matched to a gene: 4. This CDR3 comprises 14 residues. Germline V gene data show CDR1 as SGHDT and CDR2 as YYEEEE. CDR3 nucleotides: TGTGCCAGCAGAGGGAGGGTGTACACCGGGGAGCTGTTTTTT. Amino acid sequence: CASRGRVYTGELFF.

This clonotype was detected ten times or more. The chain recombines TRBV18 with TRBJ1-1; a possible D gene is TRBD1 (5 bases). The CDR3 is 13 amino acids. Between the trimmed V and J ends, which lost 1 base and 5 bases, there was a span of 8 bases. Germline values: CDR1 KGHSH, CDR2 LQKENI. In DNA, the CDR3 is TGTGCCAGCTCACCACAGGGACGGACTGAAGCTTTCTTT. Amino acids: CASSPQGRTEAFF.

The chain joins TRBV20-1 to TRBJ2-6; maybe TRBD1 (6 bases). V lost 1 base, J lost 8 bases, and 12 bases lay in between. The CDR3 covers 14 residues. Germline CDR1 and CDR2: DFQATT and SNEGSKA (reference sequence). In DNA, the CDR3 is TGCAGTGCTAGAGGATCCGGGACATCCAACGTCCTGACTTTC. It yields the protein CSARGSGTSNVLTF.

The chain is built from TRBV28 and TRBJ2-7; 9 bases are shared with TRBD1. This CDR3 contains 15 residues. With V trimmed by 6 bases and J by 3 bases, 9 bases remained unmatched. Germline CDR1 and CDR2: MDHEN and SYDVKM. The CDR3 here is CASRAGQGGVYEQYF. The DNA of the CDR3 is TGTGCCAGCAGAGCGGGACAGGGAGGGGTCTACGAGCAGTACTTC.